The rows below give T cell receptor beta chains drawn from one sample of a study of T cells in Graves' hyperthyroidism and ophthalmopathy. One entry per CDR3 protein results from TCRdb running MiXCR on the multiplex PCR reads. Here the sample spans about 690,000 distinct CDR3 sequences, 17% being singletons. Sequenced material: blood. These receptors all come from a man aged 50 to 60 with Graves' hyperthyroidism. Each CDR3 is given with its conserved first and last residue. Each record gives: J gene, V gene, clone size, CDR3 protein. The size entry is marked missing in some rows and otherwise reads once, few, many or a size class.

TRBJ1-2	TRBV2	-	CASSEGDGIYGYTF
TRBJ2-3	TRBV12-3/TRBV12-4	many	CASSSWDTQYF
TRBJ2-3	TRBV28	many	CASSSSPGQSTDTQYF
TRBJ1-2	TRBV29-1	few	CSVLNRANYGYTF
TRBJ1-2	TRBV10-1	many	CASSPSTGPYGYTF
TRBJ2-3	TRBV27	many	CASSLFAGSTDTQYF
TRBJ2-1	TRBV5-1	-	CASSSLRTGLEQFF
TRBJ2-1	TRBV28	many	CASRSPSRSYNEQFF
TRBJ2-1	TRBV5-1	few	CASSLDPTGYNEQFF
TRBJ1-1	TRBV7-9	many	CASSLGLGAEAFF
TRBJ1-2	TRBV28	many	CASTLYGEERDGYTF
TRBJ2-5	TRBV7-4	few	CASSFSGGGETQYF
TRBJ2-7	TRBV2	many	CASSERLAYYEQYF
TRBJ1-4	TRBV5-1	few	CASSLAGETNEKLFF